One sample yielded the 7 T cell receptor beta chains listed below, sequenced in a study of blood T cell repertoires in COVID-19 (dated by TCRdb to 2018 to 2021). The library was built by means of the immunoSEQ multiplex PCR assay. This immuneACCESS table, as held by TCRdb, lists in-frame sequences with V and J called but not all clones. Of the missing ones, under half trace to an unresolved V gene in checked studies; the others have no known cause. Within this sample are about 250,000 clones, with over 70% of them counted one time only. About 5.7% of the sample rests with the top ten. Source material: peripheral blood. Every receptor here comes from a man at least 80 years old with acute or convalescent COVID-19.

V and J are TRBV2 and TRBJ2-7, with D possibly being TRBD1 (5 bases). Per germline, CDR1 SNHLY and CDR2 FYNNEI. The V gene lost 5 bases and the J gene lost 4 bases, with 15 bases spanning the gap. CDR3 size: 14 residues. CDR3 sequence: CASSLLQGLYEQYF. As DNA, the CDR3 is TGTGCCAGCAGTCTACTCCAGGGTCTGTACGAGCAGTACTTC.

Only a few counts were recorded for this clone. The gene calls are TRBV7-6 and TRBJ2-2; 9 bases line up with TRBD1. This CDR3 region has 16 residues. V lost 3 bases, J lost 5 bases, and 7 bases stayed unmatched. Germline V gene data show CDR1 as SGHVS and CDR2 as FNYEAQ. CDR3 nucleotides: TGTGCCAGCAGCTTGGGGACAGGGTTTGCTACCGGGGAGCTGTTTTTT. Its protein product is CASSLGTGFATGELFF.

The rearrangement links TRBV4-1 to TRBJ2-1; a possible D gene is TRBD2 (6 bases). CDR1 and CDR2 (germline): MGHRA, YSYEKL. The V end was cut by 4 bases, the J end by 4 bases, with 23 bases between. The CDR3 contains 18 residues. The CDR3 DNA reads as TGCGCCAGCAGCCGAGAAGATAGGACTATTCCTCCGTACAATGAGCAGTTCTTC. Translation gives CASSREDRTIPPYNEQFF.

The chain combines TRBV5-8 with TRBJ2-1; 10 bases are a match to TRBD2. The trim removed 1 base at V and 2 bases at J, leaving 6 bases unmatched. Germline assignment: CDR1 SGHTS and CDR2 YDEGEE. This CDR3 is 17 amino acids long. CDR3: CASSLPGLAEAYNEQFF. The CDR3 DNA is TGTGCCAGCAGCTTGCCCGGACTAGCGGAGGCCTACAATGAGCAGTTCTTC.

This clone was observed many times. The CDR3 DNA reads as TGTGCCAGCAGCCAAGATCCGCGGGCCCAGTACTTC. The encoded protein is CASSQDPRAQYF. This chain uses TRBV3-1 (or the pseudogene TRBV3-2) with TRBJ2-5; D is perhaps TRBD2 (5 bases). V lost 0 bases to trimming and J lost 9 bases, with 8 bases between them. Germline loops: CDR1 LGHDT, CDR2 YNNKEL (reference sequence). CDR3 length equals 12 residues.

J is TRBJ1-3 and V is TRBV4-2; D unresolved. Germline V gene lookup returns CDR1 LGHNA and CDR2 YNFKEQ. This CDR3 is 16 amino acids long. Trimming shortened V by 1 base and J by 0 bases, and 10 bases separated the two germline ends. The CDR3 DNA is TGTGCCAGCAGCCAAGCGGGGAGGGACTCTGGAAACACCATATATTTT. Translated, it gives CASSQAGRDSGNTIYF.

The chain employs TRBV19 and TRBJ2-4; TRBD2 is a possible D gene (5 bases). This CDR3 comprises 15 residues. V shed 7 bases and J shed 0 bases, with 13 bases lying between them. Germline V CDR1 and CDR2: LNHDA, SQIVND (reference sequence). The CDR3 reads CASNSGMVAKNIQYF. As DNA, the CDR3 is TGTGCCAGTAACTCCGGGATGGTAGCCAAAAACATTCAGTACTTC.